One and the same sample provided the 28 T cell receptor beta chains below, sequenced in a study of cytomegalovirus exposure and HLA in healthy donors. PCR primers comprised 60 Vbeta and 13 Jbeta primers. Clones were read by immunoSEQ multiplex PCR, and TCRdb kept only the in-frame ones, dropping some. This sample has some 170,000 clones; just over 75% occur once, and the top ten carry 0.95% to 1.1%. The sequencing sample was made of PBMCs. All receptors derive from a woman in her thirties or forties in good health and CMV-seronegative.

This chain's CDR3 is CASSVASPTTGTSGMNEQFF. For the CDR3, the DNA is TGTGCCAGCAGCGTAGCTAGCCCCACGACCGGGACTAGCGGGATGAATGAGCAGTTCTTC. The chain employs TRBV9 and TRBJ2-1; 13 bases are a match to TRBD2. Germline V gene lookup returns CDR1 SGDLS and CDR2 YYNGEE. The CDR3 has 20 residues. V shed 0 bases, J shed 7 bases, and the junction held 16 bases outside the gene matches.

The chain is built from TRBV28 and TRBJ1-2; 7 bases align to TRBD1. This CDR3 is built from 16 residues. Unmatched junction bases numbered 17, after V lost 5 bases and J lost 8 bases. CDR1 and CDR2 from the germline V gene are MDHEN and SYDVKM. CDR3 nucleotides: TGTGCCAGCAGTATCAAACCCAACAGGGGCCCGGGGGGCTACACCTTC. Translating gives CASSIKPNRGPGGYTF.

DNA for the CDR3: TGTGCCAGTAGTTTCGGACTAGCGGTAGATGAGCAGTTCTTC. Protein sequence: CASSFGLAVDEQFF. V gene TRBV19 combines with J gene TRBJ2-1; 10 positions agree with TRBD2. The CDR3 totals 14 residues. Germline lookup yields CDR1 LNHDA and CDR2 SQIVND (reference sequence). The junction had 6 bases not matched to a gene; V was cut back by 5 bases and J by 8 bases.

V is TRBV11-3 and J is TRBJ2-1; D is perhaps TRBD1 (5 bases). V shed 5 bases and J shed 3 bases, with 14 bases lying between them. Germline V gene lookup returns CDR1 SGHNT and CDR2 YENEEA. CDR3 length: 15 residues. CDR3 loop: CASSPPPGLYNEQFF. For the CDR3, the DNA is TGTGCCAGCAGCCCGCCCCCAGGGCTCTACAATGAGCAGTTCTTC.

This clone was seen just once. The chain is built from TRBV30 and TRBJ2-1; perhaps TRBD2 as D (5 bases). Per the germline V gene, CDR1 is GTSNPN and CDR2 is SVGIG (reference sequence). CDR3 length equals 15 residues. Trimming pared 2 bases from V and 0 bases from J, leaving 11 bases between. In DNA, the CDR3 is TGTGCCTGGAGTTCAAAGAGGGTCTCCTACAATGAGCAGTTCTTC. Translated, it gives CAWSSKRVSYNEQFF.

The V and J genes are TRBV28 and TRBJ2-3; no firm D call. Germline-derived CDR1 and CDR2 are MDHEN and SYDVKM. This CDR3 has 15 residues. V lost 3 bases, J lost 1 base, and 11 bases lay in between. CDR3 bases: TGTGCCAGCAGTTTGTCCTGGGCTGGCACAGATACGCAGTATTTT. It codes for CASSLSWAGTDTQYF. Variable domain in full (rest from reference TRBV28 and TRBJ2-3): DVKVTQSSRYLVKRTGEKVFLECVQDMDHENMFWYRQDPGLGLRLIYFSYDVKMKEKGDIPEGYSVSREKKERFSLILESASTNQTSMYLCASSLSWAGTDTQYFGPGTRLTVL.

This chain joins TRBV18 and TRBJ1-1; possibly TRBD1 for D (5 bases). Trimming left V 6 bases short and J 7 bases short, with 18 bases between. Germline CDR1 KGHSH, CDR2 LQKENI. The CDR3 spans 14 residues. CDR3 sequence: CASSPKGDRNEAFF. In DNA form, the CDR3 reads TGTGCCAGCTCCCCCAAAGGGGATAGAAATGAAGCTTTCTTT.

The DNA of the CDR3 is TGTGCCAGCAGCCAAGCCCCCCAGGGGGCTGGAAACACCATATATTTT. This translates into CASSQAPQGAGNTIYF. V is TRBV13 and J is TRBJ1-3, with 7 bases aligning to TRBD1. Germline V gene lookup returns CDR1 PRHDT and CDR2 FYEKMQ (reference sequence). CDR3 length equals 16 residues. V was pared by 5 bases and J by 2 bases, with 9 bases of the junction left unmatched. The full variable domain, with the rest looked up from reference TRBV13 and TRBJ1-3, is AAGVIQSPRHLIKEKRETATLKCYPIPRHDTVYWYQQGPGQDPQFLISFYEKMQSDKGSIPDRFSAQQFSDYHSELNMSSLELGDSALYFCASSQAPQGAGNTIYFGEGSWLTVV.

The chain joins TRBV7-6 to TRBJ2-7; D is possibly TRBD1 (6 bases). This CDR3 comprises 13 residues. Looked up from germline, CDR1 is SGHVS and CDR2 is FNYEAQ. The ends were cut back, 4 bases at V and 3 bases at J, with 10 bases in the middle. The CDR3 DNA sequence: TGTGCCAGCAGCTCGGGACACGTCTACGAGCAGTACTTC. This translates into CASSSGHVYEQYF.

This rearrangement joins TRBV6-7 to TRBJ2-1; 9 nucleotides align to TRBD2. TRBV6-7 is assigned to the ORF class and has an uncertain function. Unmatched junction bases numbered 16, after V lost 6 bases and J lost 4 bases. This CDR3 has 18 residues. The CDR3 reads CASSYKRAGGRAYNEQFF. The CDR3 DNA is TGTGCCAGCAGCTACAAACGAGCGGGAGGAAGAGCGTACAATGAGCAGTTCTTC.

The chain combines TRBV7-9 with TRBJ2-2; 13 nucleotides line up with TRBD2. Germline V lookup: CDR1 SEHNR, CDR2 FQNEAQ (reference sequence). Losses at the gene ends were 1 base for V and 8 bases for J; bases not matched to a gene: 7. The CDR3 sequence is 17 residues long. The CDR3 nucleotides are TGTGCCAGCAGCTTAGAGAGGACTAGCGGGAGTTCTGGGGAGCTGTTTTTT. Its protein is CASSLERTSGSSGELFF. The complete variable domain, with remaining parts taken from reference TRBV7-9 and TRBJ2-2, reads DTGVSQNPRHKITKRGQNVTFRCDPISEHNRLYWYRQTLGQGPEFLTYFQNEAQLEKSRLLSDRFSAERPKGSFSTLEIQRTEQGDSAMYLCASSLERTSGSSGELFFGEGSRLTVL.

This chain connects TRBV19 to TRBJ2-2; 9 nucleotides line up with TRBD2. The germline gives CDR1 LNHDA, CDR2 SQIVND (reference sequence). The CDR3 runs 19 residues. V was clipped by 3 bases and J by 4 bases; unmatched bases: 15. The CDR3 DNA reads as TGTGCCAGTAGTATCCTCGGGCTAGCGGGACCCCAAGGCACCGGGGAGCTGTTTTTT. It translates to CASSILGLAGPQGTGELFF.

This rearrangement joins TRBV5-1 to TRBJ2-3, with 9 bases matching TRBD1. This CDR3 has 17 residues. Trimming took 2 bases from V and 4 from J; bases not matched to a gene: 11. CDR1 SGHRS and CDR2 YFSETQ come from the germline V gene. The CDR3 region has the DNA TGCGCCAGCAGCTTACCCACGGGACAGGGAACCTCAGATACGCAGTATTTT. This codes for CASSLPTGQGTSDTQYF.

This clone was seen more than once but under ten times. Other DNA sequences in this sample translate to the same CDR3. The chain combines TRBV28 with TRBJ1-4; 10 nucleotides line up with TRBD1. The CDR3 is 14 amino acids. J lost 6 bases, V lost 5 bases, and 3 bases had no gene match. Germline loops: CDR1 MDHEN, CDR2 SYDVKM. The CDR3 loop reads CASSTTGGDEKLFF. The CDR3 bases are TGTGCCAGCAGTACGACAGGGGGCGATGAAAAACTGTTTTTT.

This clone was seen more than once but under ten times. An end of the junction differs from the germline gene, which may be a read error. This sequence joins TRBV7-7 and TRBJ2-7, with 7 bases fitting TRBD1. The germline V gene encodes CDR1 SSHAT and CDR2 FNYEAQ (reference sequence). The CDR3 loop spans 15 amino acids. DNA of the CDR3: TGTGCTAGCAGCCCCGGACAGGAACTCTCCTACGAGCAGTACTTC. Amino acid sequence: CASSPGQELSYEQYF.

This clone has more than one count but fewer than ten. The chain employs TRBV7-9 and TRBJ2-1; D might be TRBD2 (6 bases). Looked up from germline, CDR1 is SEHNR and CDR2 is FQNEAQ (reference sequence). V lost 6 bases and J 1 base, leaving 13 bases between the germline ends. The CDR3 has 15 residues. The CDR3 protein is CASRASGLSYNEQFF. The DNA of the CDR3 is TGTGCCAGCAGGGCATCTGGACTATCCTACAATGAGCAGTTCTTC.

This chain joins TRBV5-1 and TRBJ2-5; a possible D gene is TRBD2 (7 bases). Germline V gene sequence: CDR1 SGHRS, CDR2 YFSETQ. The CDR3 totals 16 residues. V lost 0 bases and J 0 bases, leaving 12 bases between the germline ends. CDR3 DNA sequence: TGCGCCAGCAGCTTGGAGGGGGGGGCGTACCAAGAGACCCAGTACTTC. This encodes CASSLEGGAYQETQYF.

V gene TRBV5-4 combines with J gene TRBJ2-7; possible D gene TRBD2, 6 bases. This CDR3 has 15 amino acids. In germline, CDR1 is SGHNT, CDR2 YYREEE (reference sequence). V lost 1 base to trimming and J lost 5 bases, with 16 bases between them. The CDR3 bases are TGTGCCAGCAGCTTGTTGGGGGGTCCTTCGGACGAGCAGTACTTC. Protein sequence: CASSLLGGPSDEQYF.

This sequence joins TRBV29-1 and TRBJ1-3, with 8 bases identical to TRBD1. V lost 5 bases and J lost 0; bases outside the gene matches: 9. Germline V gene lookup returns CDR1 SQVTM and CDR2 ANQGSEA. CDR3 length: 16 amino acids. The DNA of the CDR3 is TGCAGCGTTACCGGGGGACAGGTGAACTCTGGAAACACCATATATTTT. This sequence encodes CSVTGGQVNSGNTIYF.

The V gene is TRBV28, the J gene TRBJ1-5, with TRBD1 as a possible D gene (6 bases). CDR3 size: 16 residues. From germline, CDR1 is MDHEN and CDR2 SYDVKM. With 5 bases removed from V and 0 bases from J, the gap between germline ends came to 14 bases. The CDR3 coding sequence is TGTGCCAGCAGTCTGGGGGGGCTCAATAGCAATCAGCCCCAGCATTTT. The encoded protein is CASSLGGLNSNQPQHF.

This clone was counted once. This chain connects TRBV15 to TRBJ2-3; 11 nucleotides match TRBD2. Per the germline V gene, CDR1 is LNHNV and CDR2 is YYDKDF (reference sequence). The V gene end was trimmed by 8 bases and the J gene end by 6 bases; junction bases not matched to a gene: 10. The CDR3 is 15 residues long. Here the CDR3 DNA reads TGTGCCACCGGAGGGGGGACTAGCGGTGGCGATACGCAGTATTTT. Amino acids: CATGGGTSGGDTQYF.

The sample holds a few counts of this clone. The chain combines TRBV28 with TRBJ2-7, with TRBD2 identical over 7 bases. Looked up from germline, CDR1 is MDHEN and CDR2 is SYDVKM. The CDR3 totals 14 residues. V lost 2 bases and J lost 6; bases outside the gene matches: 7. The CDR3 loop is CASSLRGGISEQYF. The CDR3 DNA follows: TGTGCCAGCAGTTTACGGGGAGGGATCTCCGAGCAGTACTTC. Using reference TRBV28 and TRBJ2-7 for the parts outside the CDR3, the full variable domain is DVKVTQSSRYLVKRTGEKVFLECVQDMDHENMFWYRQDPGLGLRLIYFSYDVKMKEKGDIPEGYSVSREKKERFSLILESASTNQTSMYLCASSLRGGISEQYFGPGTRLTVT.

This chain connects TRBV5-5 to TRBJ2-7, with 7 nucleotides matching TRBD1. Germline-derived CDR1 and CDR2 are SGHKS and YYEKEE (reference sequence). The CDR3 extends over 12 amino acids. V lost 4 bases and J lost 4; bases outside the gene matches: 2. CDR3 residues: CASSLQGYEQYF. CDR3 bases: TGTGCCAGCAGCCTACAGGGGTACGAGCAGTACTTC.

This clone is judged medium-sized (0.01 to 0.1%). The CDR3, as DNA: TGTGCCAGCAGTTCCGGTAGGCGGGCTGAAGCTTTCTTT. Amino acid sequence: CASSSGRRAEAFF. V and J are TRBV6-5 and TRBJ1-1; D remains unclear. The CDR3 runs to 13 residues. Trimming shortened V by 4 bases and J by 6 bases, and 12 bases separated the two germline ends. Germline lookup yields CDR1 MNHEY and CDR2 SVGAGI.

The V call is TRBV21-1, the J call TRBJ2-7; the table's D call, TRBD1, has no DNA check behind it. TRBV21-1 is annotated as a pseudogene. There are 16 residues in the CDR3. DNA of the CDR3: TGTGCCAGCAGCCCTCGGGGGACAGGGGAGGACTACGAGCAGTACTTC. This translates into CASSPRGTGEDYEQYF.

This chain uses TRBV30 with TRBJ1-2; D is uncertain. Trimming took off 4 bases at V and 4 bases at J, with 10 bases between the two ends. The CDR3 runs 12 residues. CDR1 is GTSNPN, CDR2 SVGIG, per germline (reference sequence). The CDR3 here is CAWNSDFYGYTF. In DNA form, the CDR3 reads TGTGCCTGGAATTCAGATTTCTATGGCTACACCTTC.

CDR3 nucleotides: TGTGCCAGCAGCTTCGGGGCTGAAGCTTTCTTT. Translating it yields CASSFGAEAFF. The chain has TRBV11-2 and TRBJ1-1, with no clear D. The ends were cut back, 3 bases at V and 6 bases at J, with 5 bases in the middle. CDR3 length equals 11 residues. Germline loops: CDR1 SGHAT, CDR2 FQNNGV. The variable domain in full, with the rest retrieved from reference TRBV11-2 and TRBJ1-1, is EAGVAQSPRYKIIEKRQSVAFWCNPISGHATLYWYQQILGQGPKLLIQFQNNGVVDDSQLPKDRFSAERLKGVDSTLKIQPAKLEDSAVYLCASSFGAEAFFGQGTRLTVV.

This clone was seen only once. V gene TRBV5-1 combines with J gene TRBJ1-5; D is possibly TRBD1 (5 bases). The CDR3 totals 15 residues. CDR1 and CDR2 from the germline V gene are SGHRS and YFSETQ. The V and J ends lost 0 bases and 5 bases respectively, with 12 bases between them. CDR3 nucleotides: TGCGCCAGCAGCTTGGGGGGGGATGGGTATCAGCCCCAGCATTTT. Protein sequence: CASSLGGDGYQPQHF. Together with reference TRBV5-1 and TRBJ1-5, the CDR3 gives the full variable domain: KAGVTQTPRYLIKTRGQQVTLSCSPISGHRSVSWYQQTPGQGLQFLFEYFSETQRNKGNFPGRFSGRQFSNSRSEMNVSTLELGDSALYLCASSLGGDGYQPQHFGDGTRLSIL.